This TCR beta chain was obtained from a study of OX40 agonist ivuxolimab in advanced cancers. Study overall: The dose of intravenous ivuxolimab that patients received every 2 weeks ranged from 0.01 to 10 mg/kg. Hepatocellular carcinoma, melanoma, renal cell or head and neck cancer occurred in dose-escalation patients. There were three patients with partial responses, one having hepatocellular carcinoma and two cutaneous melanoma. Broader study findings: Clonal expansion from baseline to week 6 occurred in both CD4+ and CD8+ T cells.

CDR1 and CDR2 from the germline V gene are SGHRS and YFSETQ. Trimming cost V 0 bases and J 4 bases, with 5 bases left between them. This CDR3 has 13 residues. As to this clone: Its antigen is still unknown.

TCRdb's table, derived via immunoSEQ multiplex PCR, lists solely in-frame clones and lacks some. The top ten hold over 1.1% of the sample, which has fewer than 65,000 clones, 85% to 90% seen once. J is TRBJ1-5 and V is TRBV5-1; unclear D gene. The input for sequencing was CD4+ or CD8+ T cells sorted from blood, taken in a trial of the OX40 agonist ivuxolimab. The receptor comes from an adult with an advanced solid tumor such as melanoma, head and neck, liver or kidney cancer. CDR3 DNA sequence: TGCGCCAGCAGCTTGGCCGAAAATCAGCCCCAGCATTTT. The encoded protein is CASSLAENQPQHF.